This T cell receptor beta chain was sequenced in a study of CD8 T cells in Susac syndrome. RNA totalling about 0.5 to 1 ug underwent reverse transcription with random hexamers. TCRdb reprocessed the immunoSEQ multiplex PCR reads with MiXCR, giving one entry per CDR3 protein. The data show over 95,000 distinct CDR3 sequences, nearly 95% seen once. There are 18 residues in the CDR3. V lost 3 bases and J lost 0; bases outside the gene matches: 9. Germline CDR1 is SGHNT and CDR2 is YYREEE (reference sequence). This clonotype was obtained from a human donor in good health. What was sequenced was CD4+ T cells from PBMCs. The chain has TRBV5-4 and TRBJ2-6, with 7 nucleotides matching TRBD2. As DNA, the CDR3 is TGTGCCAGCAGCTCTGGGACTATCCAAAACTCTGGGGCCAACGTCCTGACTTTC. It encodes CASSSGTIQNSGANVLTF. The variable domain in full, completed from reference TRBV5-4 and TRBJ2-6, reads ETGVTQSPTHLIKTRGQQVTLRCSSQSGHNTVSWYQQALGQGPQFIFQYYREEENGRGNFPPRFSGLQFPNYSSELNVNALELDDSALYLCASSSGTIQNSGANVLTFGAGSRLTVL.